These 31 T cell receptor beta chains share one sample of origin, sequenced in a study of T cell responses to AZD1222 COVID-19 vaccine. Assay: immunoSEQ multiplex PCR; the TCRdb copy retains only in-frame clones and omits some. The table records about 110,000 clones, about 90% of them present only once. The sequenced sample was peripheral blood, obtained on day 0 of AZD1222 vaccination. The receptor set was obtained from an adult in good health.

This clone appeared once. The chain combines TRBV27 with TRBJ1-5, with no clear D. The CDR3 covers 13 residues. The V end was cut by 5 bases, the J end by 0 bases, with 5 bases between. Germline values: CDR1 MNHEY, CDR2 SMNVEV (reference sequence). CDR3: CASSPLSNQPQHF. The CDR3 DNA is TGTGCCAGCAGTCCCCTTAGCAATCAGCCCCAGCATTTT.

The CDR3 is CASRPPGAEAFF. DNA of the CDR3: TGTGCCAGCAGACCCCCCGGGGCTGAAGCTTTCTTT. The chain uses TRBV19 and TRBJ1-1; D is ambiguous. With 9 bases removed from V and 6 bases from J, the gap between germline ends came to 14 bases. This CDR3 region has 12 residues. In germline, CDR1 is LNHDA, CDR2 SQIVND (reference sequence).

The chain employs TRBV5-1 and TRBJ2-7; 14 bases fit TRBD2. The CDR3 runs to 16 residues. The ends lost 3 bases at V and 2 bases at J; junction bases unmatched: 4. From germline, CDR1 is SGHRS and CDR2 YFSETQ. CDR3 protein: CASSSGTSGRAYEQYF. DNA for the CDR3: TGCGCCAGCAGCTCGGGGACTAGCGGGAGAGCCTACGAGCAGTACTTC.

The V call is TRBV5-8, the J call TRBJ2-7; 7 bases map to TRBD1. From germline, CDR1 is SGHTS and CDR2 YDEGEE. The CDR3 is 14 amino acids. V shed 7 bases, J shed 2 bases, and the junction held 9 bases outside the gene matches. The CDR3 here is CASGRQGTPYEQYF. CDR3 sequence (DNA): TGTGCCAGCGGCAGACAGGGAACCCCCTACGAGCAGTACTTC.

This clone came up once. The V and J genes are TRBV28 and TRBJ2-7; 9 bases match TRBD1. Germline V gives CDR1 MDHEN, CDR2 SYDVKM. V trimming: 4 bases; J trimming: 1 base; junction bases outside the gene matches: 5. The CDR3 has 15 residues. The CDR3 DNA is TGTGCCAGCAGTTCTTCCGGGACAGGGTCCTACGAGCAGTACTTC. Translation: CASSSSGTGSYEQYF. Full variable domain (outside the CDR3, taken from reference TRBV28 and TRBJ2-7): DVKVTQSSRYLVKRTGEKVFLECVQDMDHENMFWYRQDPGLGLRLIYFSYDVKMKEKGDIPEGYSVSREKKERFSLILESASTNQTSMYLCASSSSGTGSYEQYFGPGTRLTVT.

J is TRBJ1-5 and V is TRBV6-5; D call uncertain. The V gene's germline CDR1 is MNHEY and CDR2 SVGAGI. This CDR3 comprises 12 residues. V was cut by 2 bases and J by 4 bases, with 3 bases left in between. The CDR3 reads CASSYGNQPQHF. CDR3 bases: TGTGCCAGCAGTTACGGGAATCAGCCCCAGCATTTT.

The sample holds one count of this clone. The V call is TRBV3-1 (or the pseudogene TRBV3-2), the J call TRBJ1-1; D uncertain. Germline V gene sequence: CDR1 LGHDT, CDR2 YNNKEL (reference sequence). There are 15 residues in the CDR3. V shed 3 bases and J shed 0 bases, with 11 bases lying between them. The CDR3 DNA follows: TGTGCCAGCAGCCAGGGAGCTCAGCTGAACACTGAAGCTTTCTTT. Protein: CASSQGAQLNTEAFF.

The chain combines TRBV14 with TRBJ2-2; the match to TRBD2 covers 10 bases. The CDR3 contains 15 residues. The germline gives CDR1 SGHDN, CDR2 FVKESK. V shed 4 bases, J shed 7 bases, and the junction held 6 bases outside the gene matches. CDR3 amino acids: CASSPLAGVIGELFF. The DNA of the CDR3 is TGTGCCAGCAGCCCCCTAGCGGGAGTGATCGGGGAGCTGTTTTTT.

This clone has a handful of counts. The chain combines TRBV24-1 with TRBJ2-1; D is unclear. The CDR3 loop spans 13 amino acids. Between the trimmed V and J ends, which lost 2 bases and 7 bases, there was a span of 8 bases. The germline gives CDR1 KGHDR, CDR2 SFDVKD. CDR3 in amino acids: CATSDSYLNEQFF. CDR3 nucleotides: TGTGCCACCAGTGATTCTTACTTGAATGAGCAGTTCTTC.

The chain joins TRBV10-3 to TRBJ1-4, with D tentatively TRBD1 (5 bases). Germline V CDR1 and CDR2: ENHRY, SYGVKD. The CDR3 totals 16 residues. V dropped 6 bases and J dropped 3 bases, with 17 bases sitting between them. The CDR3: CAISPTSGGANEKLFF. The CDR3 region has the DNA TGTGCCATCAGCCCCACCTCGGGAGGGGCTAATGAAAAACTGTTTTTT.

The J gene is TRBJ2-1, the V gene TRBV7-8; TRBD2 aligns across 10 bases. Unmatched junction bases numbered 8, after V lost 6 bases and J lost 0 bases. Per germline, CDR1 SGHVS and CDR2 FQNEAQ. The CDR3 length is 17 residues. Here the CDR3 reads CASSTSGASSSYNEQFF. CDR3 DNA: TGTGCCAGCAGTACTAGCGGGGCCTCTAGCTCCTACAATGAGCAGTTCTTC.

V gene TRBV11-3 combines with J gene TRBJ1-6; D not resolved. CDR3 length: 15 amino acids. Trimming stripped 0 bases from V and 7 bases from J, with 10 bases between. Per the germline V gene, CDR1 is SGHNT and CDR2 is YENEEA. Written as DNA, the CDR3 is TGTGCCAGCAGCTTAGATTACACGGGGAATTCACCCCTCCACTTT. Protein sequence: CASSLDYTGNSPLHF.

The J gene is TRBJ2-7, the V gene TRBV6-5; D is perhaps TRBD1 (6 bases). The CDR3 loop spans 14 amino acids. The V and J ends lost 6 bases and 2 bases respectively, with 14 bases between them. Per the germline V gene, CDR1 is MNHEY and CDR2 is SVGAGI. Here the CDR3 DNA reads TGTGCCAGCAGACCTACGACAGGCGCCTACGAGCAGTACTTC. This encodes CASRPTTGAYEQYF.

This clone has only one observation. The rearrangement joins TRBV4-2 to TRBJ2-2; D is unclear. CDR3 length: 12 residues. Germline lookup yields CDR1 LGHNA and CDR2 YNFKEQ. Trimming cost V 4 bases and J 5 bases, with 5 bases left between them. As DNA, the CDR3 is TGTGCCAGCAGCCCTTATACCGGGGAGCTGTTTTTT. Translation gives CASSPYTGELFF.

J is TRBJ2-5 and V is TRBV2; 8 nucleotides align to TRBD2. Germline trimming cut 0 bases from V and 3 bases from J; bases unmatched to any gene: 6. Germline V CDR1 and CDR2: SNHLY, FYNNEI. CDR3 size: 16 residues. CDR3 region: CASSEASGETEETQYF. CDR3 bases: TGTGCCAGCAGTGAAGCTAGCGGGGAAACAGAAGAGACCCAGTACTTC.

There are a few counts of this clone. The genes are TRBV10-2 and TRBJ2-1; D unresolved. The CDR3 length is 17 residues. V lost 0 bases to trimming and J lost 4 bases, with 16 bases between them. Germline CDR1 reads WSHSY; CDR2 reads SAAADI. CDR3 in amino acids: CASSESIQSTNYNEQFF. CDR3 nucleotides: TGCGCCAGCAGTGAGTCGATACAGTCGACGAATTACAATGAGCAGTTCTTC.

J is TRBJ2-1 and V is TRBV12-3 or TRBV12-4; weak D call: TRBD1 (6 bases). Trimming pared 6 bases from V and 4 bases from J, leaving 10 bases between. The CDR3 is 13 amino acids. The CDR3 DNA reads as TGTGCCAGCAGACAGGGTTCATACAATGAGCAGTTCTTC. It is translated as CASRQGSYNEQFF.

The CDR3 sequence: CASSGRGSGNTIYF. The DNA of the CDR3 is TGTGCCAGCAGTGGCAGGGGCTCTGGAAACACCATATATTTT. V usage is TRBV6-1 and J usage is TRBJ1-3; the D gene is possibly TRBD1 (6 bases). The CDR3 contains 14 residues. Trimming removed 4 bases from V and 0 bases from J, with 7 bases in between. CDR1 and CDR2 (germline): MNHNS, SASEGT.

This chain joins TRBV21-1 and TRBJ2-7; the table's TRBD2 call for D was not verified on the DNA. TRBV21-1 has pseudogene status. CDR3 length: 13 amino acids. CDR3 DNA: TGTGCCAGCAGCCTTTCGGGGGGGTACGAGCAGTACTTC. It encodes CASSLSGGYEQYF.

This clone was counted between two and nine times. This chain links TRBV7-9 with TRBJ1-2; D is uncertain. The germline V gene has CDR1 SEHNR and CDR2 FQNEAQ (reference sequence). The CDR3 consists of 16 residues. Deletions cut 0 bases from V and 4 bases from J, with 15 bases between. The CDR3 nucleotides read TGTGCCAGCAGCTTAGCGCGGGATGGCCTAGGCTATGGCTACACCTTC. It codes for CASSLARDGLGYGYTF.

The chain links TRBV7-2 to TRBJ1-5, with 9 nucleotides matching TRBD1. CDR1 is SGHTA and CDR2 is FQGNSA in the germline V gene. The CDR3 contains 15 residues. With V trimmed by 4 bases and J by 2 bases, 3 bases remained unmatched. This CDR3 reads CASSYRDRGNQPQHF. The CDR3 region has the DNA TGTGCCAGCAGCTACCGGGACAGGGGCAATCAGCCCCAGCATTTT.

The chain has TRBV3-1 (or the pseudogene TRBV3-2) and TRBJ1-2; the D gene is possibly TRBD1 (5 bases). This CDR3 contains 15 residues. In germline, CDR1 is LGHDT, CDR2 YNNKEL (reference sequence). Trimming pared 3 bases from V and 5 bases from J, leaving 16 bases between. The DNA for the CDR3 is TGTGCCAGCAGCCAGAAGGCAGGGAGACCTTATGGCTACACCTTC. Residues: CASSQKAGRPYGYTF.

This chain joins TRBV5-1 and TRBJ2-1, with TRBD2 matching 11 bases. Germline V gene sequence: CDR1 SGHRS, CDR2 YFSETQ. This CDR3 is built from 15 residues. The ends lost 3 bases at V and 5 bases at J; junction bases unmatched: 4. CDR3 bases: TGCGCCAGCAGCTACGGGACTAGCGGAAACAATGAGCAGTTCTTC. Its protein product is CASSYGTSGNNEQFF.

V and J are TRBV7-9 and TRBJ2-7; weak D call: TRBD2 (5 bases). This CDR3 has 14 residues. Germline V gene lookup returns CDR1 SEHNR and CDR2 FQNEAQ (reference sequence). Trimming removed 4 bases from V and 3 bases from J, with 13 bases in between. CDR3 residues: CASSSRAGNYEQYF. The CDR3, as DNA: TGTGCCAGCAGCTCGAGGGCTGGAAACTACGAGCAGTACTTC.

V is TRBV19 and J is TRBJ2-2, with 9 bases that match TRBD2. This CDR3 comprises 15 residues. Germline CDR1 is LNHDA and CDR2 is SQIVND (reference sequence). The V segment lost 10 bases and the J segment 4 bases; nucleotides outside the gene matches: 10. The CDR3 reads CAMREGPQSTGELFF. The CDR3 nucleotides read TGTGCCATGCGGGAGGGCCCTCAGTCCACCGGGGAGCTGTTTTTT.

This chain joins TRBV28 and TRBJ1-6; no firm D call. Per the germline V gene, CDR1 is MDHEN and CDR2 is SYDVKM. V was clipped by 3 bases and J by 5 bases, with 5 bases between them. The CDR3 extends over 13 amino acids. The CDR3 spells CASSLGNNSPLHF. CDR3 DNA: TGTGCCAGCAGTTTGGGTAATAATTCACCCCTCCACTTT.

In its sample, this clone was seen once. The gene calls are TRBV5-1 and TRBJ1-2; D is uncertain. The germline gives CDR1 SGHRS, CDR2 YFSETQ. Trimming took 0 bases from V and 3 from J, leaving 18 bases between them. The length of the CDR3 is 17 residues. This CDR3 is CASSLAPGSQRDYGYTF. For the CDR3, the DNA is TGCGCCAGCAGCTTGGCACCCGGTTCGCAGCGGGACTATGGCTACACCTTC.

CDR3 sequence reads: CSVESPDRGATEAFF. DNA for the CDR3: TGCAGCGTTGAGTCCCCAGACAGGGGTGCCACTGAAGCTTTCTTT. The genes are TRBV29-1 and TRBJ1-1; 8 bases agree with TRBD1. CDR3 length: 15 residues. Germline CDR1 SQVTM, CDR2 ANQGSEA. V shed 3 bases, J shed 4 bases, and the junction held 10 bases outside the gene matches.

J is TRBJ1-3 and V is TRBV15; possible D gene TRBD1, 6 bases. CDR3 length equals 16 residues. Germline V gene data show CDR1 as LNHNV and CDR2 as YYDKDF (reference sequence). Trimming took 3 bases from V and 1 from J, leaving 13 bases between them. DNA for the CDR3: TGTGCCACCAGCAGGGGGGGCAGGGCTTCTGGAAACACCATATATTTT. Its translation: CATSRGGRASGNTIYF. Drawing the rest from reference TRBV15 and TRBJ1-3, the complete variable domain is DAMVIQNPRYQVTQFGKPVTLSCSQTLNHNVMYWYQQKSSQAPKLLFHYYDKDFNNEADTPDNFQSRRPNTSFCFLDIRSPGLGDTAMYLCATSRGGRASGNTIYFGEGSWLTVV.

In nucleotides, the CDR3 is TGTGCCAGCCTACGAGCTGGGGCCAACGTCCTGACTTTC. Its protein product is CASLRAGANVLTF. V and J are TRBV12-3 or TRBV12-4 and TRBJ2-6, with unresolved D. This CDR3 comprises 13 residues. V was trimmed by 8 bases and J by 2 bases, leaving 7 bases between them.

The chain carries TRBV28 and TRBJ1-2; 8 bases line up with TRBD1. Germline CDR1 reads MDHEN; CDR2 reads SYDVKM. Unmatched junction bases numbered 10, after V lost 7 bases and J lost 6 bases. This CDR3 is built from 14 residues. CDR3 bases: TGTGCCAGCACCCAATCTGGCAGGGGGCATGGCTACACCTTC. It is translated as CASTQSGRGHGYTF.